The 3 T cell receptor beta chains reported below all come from one sample, sequenced in a study of control samples from healthy donors and cancer patients. Libraries were prepared by immunoSEQ multiplex PCR; TCRdb keeps only in-frame clonotypes and omits some of them. The sample holds tens of thousands of clones, 65% to 90% seen once. Sequenced input: PBMCs. Every receptor here comes from a man in his 60s with head and neck cancer.

The V call is TRBV5-1, the J call TRBJ2-7; D is uncertain. Germline CDR1 is SGHRS and CDR2 is YFSETQ. The CDR3 extends over 14 amino acids. With 0 bases removed from V and 4 bases from J, the gap between germline ends came to 11 bases. The CDR3 sequence is CASSLEAAPYEQYF. DNA of the CDR3: TGCGCCAGCAGCTTGGAGGCAGCCCCATACGAGCAGTACTTC.

The genes are TRBV5-1 and TRBJ2-7, with 9 bases that match TRBD1. The CDR3 spans 15 residues. With V trimmed by 6 bases and J by 2 bases, 9 bases remained unmatched. Germline-derived CDR1 and CDR2 are SGHRS and YFSETQ. The chain's CDR3 is CASMGPGTGTYEQYF. CDR3 nucleotide sequence: TGCGCCAGCATGGGTCCCGGGACAGGGACCTACGAGCAGTACTTC. Full variable domain (outside the CDR3, taken from reference TRBV5-1 and TRBJ2-7): KAGVTQTPRYLIKTRGQQVTLSCSPISGHRSVSWYQQTPGQGLQFLFEYFSETQRNKGNFPGRFSGRQFSNSRSEMNVSTLELGDSALYLCASMGPGTGTYEQYFGPGTRLTVT.

The rearrangement uses TRBV5-1 and TRBJ1-2; unclear D gene. The CDR3 length is 15 residues. V lost 0 bases and J lost 3, with 12 bases in between. Germline V CDR1 and CDR2: SGHRS, YFSETQ. CDR3 residues: CASSLGLGAYYGYTF. The CDR3 nucleotides are TGCGCCAGCAGCTTGGGGCTCGGCGCCTACTATGGCTACACCTTC. Together with reference TRBV5-1 and TRBJ1-2, the CDR3 gives the full variable domain: KAGVTQTPRYLIKTRGQQVTLSCSPISGHRSVSWYQQTPGQGLQFLFEYFSETQRNKGNFPGRFSGRQFSNSRSEMNVSTLELGDSALYLCASSLGLGAYYGYTFGSGTRLTVV.